These T cell receptor beta chains were read from a single sample in a study of human T cells and chemical hapten exposure. Via MiXCR, TCRdb re-called the RACE reads, giving one row per CDR3 protein. This table holds roughly 250,000 distinct CDR3 sequences, over 8% found once. The sample in question was whole blood, obtained in connection with sensitization to the hapten diphenylcyclopropenone (DPC). The receptor source for this set is a woman between 40 and 50 years old with alopecia areata. Some clones in this sample may be carry-over from other donors' samples. Each CDR3 is given without its conserved first and last residue. Fields, in order: V gene, D gene, J gene, CDR3 protein. The D gene is left open where the match is weak.

v_gene: TRBV28; d_gene: TRBD1; j_gene: TRBJ1-6; CDR3aa: ASSFPGQGARNSPLH
v_gene: TRBV7-9; d_gene: TRBD2; j_gene: TRBJ2-2; CDR3aa: ASTLRAGLPNTGELF
v_gene: TRBV6-2/TRBV6-3; d_gene: TRBD2; j_gene: TRBJ2-5; CDR3aa: ASSLLSSGQETQY
v_gene: TRBV28; d_gene: NA; j_gene: TRBJ1-2; CDR3aa: ASNSGTYGYT
v_gene: TRBV24-1; d_gene: NA; j_gene: TRBJ1-5; CDR3aa: ATPVGRGEDNQPQH
v_gene: TRBV7-2; d_gene: TRBD2; j_gene: TRBJ2-7; CDR3aa: ASSSSGRTYEQY
v_gene: TRBV20-1; d_gene: NA; j_gene: TRBJ2-7; CDR3aa: SASLSQWGKSYEQY
v_gene: TRBV6-5; d_gene: NA; j_gene: TRBJ1-2; CDR3aa: ASSPDRRSSGYT
v_gene: TRBV6-2/TRBV6-3; d_gene: NA; j_gene: TRBJ1-5; CDR3aa: ASSNTKTGYSNQPQH
v_gene: TRBV5-1; d_gene: TRBD1; j_gene: TRBJ1-1; CDR3aa: ASSRDRTQNTEAF
v_gene: TRBV5-1; d_gene: NA; j_gene: TRBJ2-3; CDR3aa: ATTDSDTQY
v_gene: TRBV10-3; d_gene: NA; j_gene: TRBJ1-5; CDR3aa: AISESGGAPQH
v_gene: TRBV7-6; d_gene: TRBD2; j_gene: TRBJ2-3; CDR3aa: ASSPGLAYSTDTQY
v_gene: TRBV6-1; d_gene: NA; j_gene: TRBJ2-1; CDR3aa: ASRMRESSYNEQF
v_gene: TRBV6-6; d_gene: NA; j_gene: TRBJ2-5; CDR3aa: ASSFPRRQETQY
v_gene: TRBV27; d_gene: NA; j_gene: TRBJ1-4; CDR3aa: ASSFGGATNEKLF
v_gene: TRBV20-1; d_gene: NA; j_gene: TRBJ1-1; CDR3aa: SAPDGGMNTEAF
v_gene: TRBV7-2; d_gene: NA; j_gene: TRBJ2-3; CDR3aa: ASSFASPLDTQY
v_gene: TRBV7-2; d_gene: TRBD1; j_gene: TRBJ2-3; CDR3aa: ASSSGQGTTDTQY
v_gene: TRBV6-2/TRBV6-3; d_gene: NA; j_gene: TRBJ2-7; CDR3aa: ASRGRSSYEQY
v_gene: TRBV4-3; d_gene: TRBD2; j_gene: TRBJ2-2; CDR3aa: ASSLTSGSGGELF
v_gene: TRBV20-1; d_gene: NA; j_gene: TRBJ1-4; CDR3aa: SGRGRGIGEKLF
v_gene: TRBV12-3/TRBV12-4; d_gene: NA; j_gene: TRBJ2-1; CDR3aa: ASSLGGAGYNEQF
v_gene: TRBV2; d_gene: NA; j_gene: TRBJ2-1; CDR3aa: ASSAVRGHEQF
v_gene: TRBV4-2; d_gene: TRBD2; j_gene: TRBJ2-3; CDR3aa: ASSQAGTSGSDTQY
v_gene: TRBV12-3/TRBV12-4; d_gene: NA; j_gene: TRBJ2-3; CDR3aa: ASSPPSEDTQY
v_gene: TRBV28; d_gene: NA; j_gene: TRBJ2-3; CDR3aa: ASSPVGGRTDTQY
v_gene: TRBV20-1; d_gene: NA; j_gene: TRBJ2-7; CDR3aa: SARGTPVAYEQY
v_gene: TRBV5-4; d_gene: TRBD2; j_gene: TRBJ2-1; CDR3aa: ASSSGTSGRVWNEQF